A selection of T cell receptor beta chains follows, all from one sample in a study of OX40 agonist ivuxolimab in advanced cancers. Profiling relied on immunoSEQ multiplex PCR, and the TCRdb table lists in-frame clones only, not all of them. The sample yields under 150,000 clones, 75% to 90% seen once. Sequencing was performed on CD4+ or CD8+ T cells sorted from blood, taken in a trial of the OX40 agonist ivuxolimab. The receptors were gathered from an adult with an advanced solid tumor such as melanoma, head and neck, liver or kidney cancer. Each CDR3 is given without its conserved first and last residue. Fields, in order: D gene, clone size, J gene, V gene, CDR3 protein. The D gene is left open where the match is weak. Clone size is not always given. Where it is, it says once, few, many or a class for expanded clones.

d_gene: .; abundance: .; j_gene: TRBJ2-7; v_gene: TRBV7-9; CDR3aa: ASSKGPSYEQY
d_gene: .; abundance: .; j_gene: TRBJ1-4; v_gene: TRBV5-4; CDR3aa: ASSVGQGEKLF
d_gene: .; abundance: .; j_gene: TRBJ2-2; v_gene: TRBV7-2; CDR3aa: ASMIGAETGELF
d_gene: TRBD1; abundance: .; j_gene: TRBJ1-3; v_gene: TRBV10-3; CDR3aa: ATSGTGLTNTIY
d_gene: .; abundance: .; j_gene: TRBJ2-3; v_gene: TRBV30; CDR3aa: AWAGWTPTDTQY
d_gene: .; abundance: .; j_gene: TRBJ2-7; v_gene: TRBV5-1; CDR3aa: ASSFSQGGYEQY
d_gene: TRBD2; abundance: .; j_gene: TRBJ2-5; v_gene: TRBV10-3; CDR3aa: AIWSSGQETQY
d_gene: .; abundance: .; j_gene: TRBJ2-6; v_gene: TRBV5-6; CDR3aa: ASSLPRSGANVLT
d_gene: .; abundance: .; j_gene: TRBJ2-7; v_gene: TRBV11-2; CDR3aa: ASSPAQGRYEQY
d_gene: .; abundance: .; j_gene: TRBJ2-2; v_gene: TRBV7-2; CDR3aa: ASSLVGDLNTGELF
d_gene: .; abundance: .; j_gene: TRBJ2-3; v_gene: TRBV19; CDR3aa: ASSGQSRDTQY
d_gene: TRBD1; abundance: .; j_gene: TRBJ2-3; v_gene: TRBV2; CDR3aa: ASSSDRVQY
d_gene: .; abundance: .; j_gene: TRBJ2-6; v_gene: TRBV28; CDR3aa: ASSGANVLT
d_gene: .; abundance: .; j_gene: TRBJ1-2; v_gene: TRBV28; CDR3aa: ASSLKGVGGYT
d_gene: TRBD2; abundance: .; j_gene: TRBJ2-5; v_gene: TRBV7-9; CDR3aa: ASSLGLARRLGQETQY
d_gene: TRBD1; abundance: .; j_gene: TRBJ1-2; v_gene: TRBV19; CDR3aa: ASSTGAGYGYT
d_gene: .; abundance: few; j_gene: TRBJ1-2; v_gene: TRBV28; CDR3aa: ASSPPSGVYGYT
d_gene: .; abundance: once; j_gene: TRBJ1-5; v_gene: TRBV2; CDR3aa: ASSAGQNQPQH
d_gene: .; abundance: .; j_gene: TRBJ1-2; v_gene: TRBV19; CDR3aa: ASSMEGTLNYGYT
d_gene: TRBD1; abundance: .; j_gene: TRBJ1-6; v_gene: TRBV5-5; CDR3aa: ASSFEPDRGGYNSPLH
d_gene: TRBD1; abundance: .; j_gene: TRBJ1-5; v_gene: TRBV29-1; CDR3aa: SVGVTGEEQPQH
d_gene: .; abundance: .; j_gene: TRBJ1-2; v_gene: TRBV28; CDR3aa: ASRPPGSPYGYT
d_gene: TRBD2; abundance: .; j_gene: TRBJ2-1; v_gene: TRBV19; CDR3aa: ASSTSGGRNEQF
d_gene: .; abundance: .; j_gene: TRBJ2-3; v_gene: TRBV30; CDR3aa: AWGGLDTDTQY
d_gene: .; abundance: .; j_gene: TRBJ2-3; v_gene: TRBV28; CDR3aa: ASLRGSLRRGTDTQY
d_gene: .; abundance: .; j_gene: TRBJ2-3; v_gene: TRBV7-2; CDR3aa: ASSPIALADTQY
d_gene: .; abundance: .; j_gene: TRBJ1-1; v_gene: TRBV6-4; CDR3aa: ASSANGRNTEAF
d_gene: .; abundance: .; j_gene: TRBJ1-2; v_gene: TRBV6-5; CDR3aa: ASSMALLGGYT
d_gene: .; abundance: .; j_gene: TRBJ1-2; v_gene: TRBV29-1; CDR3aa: SVDQEGNYGYT
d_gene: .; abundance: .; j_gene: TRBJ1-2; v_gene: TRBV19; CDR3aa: ASTSRGVYGYT
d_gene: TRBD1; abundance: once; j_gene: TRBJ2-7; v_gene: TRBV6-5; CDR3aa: ASLDRGYEQY
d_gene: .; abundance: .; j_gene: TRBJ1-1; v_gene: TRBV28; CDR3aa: ASSEGGDTEAF
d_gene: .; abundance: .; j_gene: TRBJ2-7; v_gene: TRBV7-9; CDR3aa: ASSPGTQNEQY
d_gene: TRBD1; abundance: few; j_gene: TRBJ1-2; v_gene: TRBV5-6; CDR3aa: ASLPGQGNYGYT
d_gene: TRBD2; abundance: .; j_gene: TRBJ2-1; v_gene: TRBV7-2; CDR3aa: ASSRPLLAGGRGYEQF
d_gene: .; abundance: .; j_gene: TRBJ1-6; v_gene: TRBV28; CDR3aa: ASSSGQRNNSPLH
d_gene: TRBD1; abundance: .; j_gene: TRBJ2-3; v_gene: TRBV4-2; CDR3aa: ASSLSGTGHSASTDTQY
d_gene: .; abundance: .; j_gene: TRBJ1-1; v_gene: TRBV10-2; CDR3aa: ASSVAGGYTEAF
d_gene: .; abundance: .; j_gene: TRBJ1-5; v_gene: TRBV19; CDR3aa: ASSRDPVNQPQH